This entry is about one T cell receptor (beta chain). The source of the sample is a study of OX40 agonist ivuxolimab in advanced cancers. Study details: The diagnoses of dose-escalation patients were hepatocellular carcinoma, melanoma, renal cell or head and neck cancer.

The method was immunoSEQ multiplex PCR; TCRdb's version includes in-frame clones alone and lacks a portion of them. Found here are roughly 35,000 clones, about 78% of them singletons; the top ten hold roughly 13%. Germline values: CDR1 MNHEY, CDR2 SVGAGI. This CDR3 has 13 amino acids. The germline V and J ends were trimmed by 5 bases and 3 bases, with 11 bases remaining between them. The V gene is TRBV6-5, the J gene TRBJ2-7; possibly TRBD1 or TRBD2 for D (5 bases each). The TCR originated in an adult with an advanced solid tumor such as melanoma, head and neck, liver or kidney cancer. Sequencing used CD4+ or CD8+ T cells sorted from blood, obtained in a trial of the OX40 agonist ivuxolimab. The CDR3 loop is CASSRDRYYEQYF. The CDR3 nucleotides read TGTGCCAGCAGTCGGGACCGCTACTACGAGCAGTACTTC.